Following are 9 T cell receptor beta chains from one sample sequenced in a study of T cell responses to AZD1222 COVID-19 vaccine. TCRdb's table, derived via immunoSEQ multiplex PCR, lists solely in-frame clones and lacks some. The sample includes 110,000 to 150,000 clones, about 90% of them seen just once. Source: peripheral blood, taken on day 0 of AZD1222 vaccination. These receptors were collected from an adult in good health.

The chain combines TRBV21-1 with TRBJ1-5; the D segment call TRBD1 is taken from the table without a DNA check. TRBV21-1 is labeled a pseudogene. This CDR3 spans 17 amino acids. The CDR3 bases are TGTGCCAGCAGCCCTCCTGGGCAGGGGGCTTGTATTCAGCCCCAGCATTTT. Encoded protein: CASSPPGQGACIQPQHF.

The rearrangement uses TRBV5-1 and TRBJ2-5; 10 bases align to TRBD2. The V and J ends lost 1 base and 1 base, in that order; junction bases with no gene match: 4. CDR1 and CDR2 from the germline V gene are SGHRS and YFSETQ. CDR3 length: 16 residues. The CDR3 spells CASSLNSGGFQETQYF. In DNA, the CDR3 is TGCGCCAGCAGCTTGAATAGCGGGGGGTTCCAAGAGACCCAGTACTTC.

The V and J genes are TRBV21-1 and TRBJ2-7; TRBD2, the D gene given by the table, was not confirmed from the DNA. TRBV21-1 is described as a pseudogene. The CDR3 length is 14 residues. In DNA form, the CDR3 reads TGTGCCAGCAGCAAAAGCAGACTGGGCTACGAGCAGTACTTC. Its translation is CASSKSRLGYEQYF.

The V gene is TRBV19, the J gene TRBJ2-5, with D tentatively TRBD2 (5 bases). Germline CDR1 LNHDA, CDR2 SQIVND (reference sequence). V was trimmed by 6 bases and J by 1 base, leaving 15 bases between them. The CDR3 totals 15 residues. This CDR3 reads CASSPLTGFQETQYF. CDR3 coding DNA: TGTGCCAGTAGCCCCCTGACGGGATTCCAAGAGACCCAGTACTTC. Complete variable domain (other parts from reference TRBV19 and TRBJ2-5): DGGITQSPKYLFRKEGQNVTLSCEQNLNHDAMYWYRQDPGQGLRLIYYSQIVNDFQKGDIAEGYSVSREKKESFPLTVTSAQKNPTAFYLCASSPLTGFQETQYFGPGTRLLVL.

The chain uses TRBV14 and TRBJ1-4; D possibly corresponds to TRBD1 (5 bases). The CDR3 is made up of 15 amino acids. The germline gives CDR1 SGHDN, CDR2 FVKESK. Between the trimmed V and J ends, which lost 1 base and 3 bases, there was a span of 9 bases. The CDR3 nucleotides are TGTGCCAGCAGCCAAGTCGCCAGGGCTAATGAAAAACTGTTTTTT. Its protein is CASSQVARANEKLFF. Looking up the rest from reference TRBV14 and TRBJ1-4 gives the full variable domain: EAGVTQFPSHSVIEKGQTVTLRCDPISGHDNLYWYRRVMGKEIKFLLHFVKESKQDESGMPNNRFLAERTGGTYSTLKVQPAELEDSGVYFCASSQVARANEKLFFGSGTQLSVL.

This chain uses TRBV1 with TRBJ2-7; the listed D gene, TRBD2, was not tested against the DNA. TRBV1 is noted as a pseudogene. The length of the CDR3 is 16 residues. The DNA for the CDR3 is TGCACCAGCAGCCAAGAGAGCGGGGAGAGAAGCTACGAGCAGTACTTC. It is translated as CTSSQESGERSYEQYF.

This chain joins TRBV2 and TRBJ1-3; D ambiguous. The ends were cut back, 4 bases at V and 0 bases at J, with 13 bases in the middle. CDR3 length: 16 residues. The germline V gene encodes CDR1 SNHLY and CDR2 FYNNEI. CDR3 DNA: TGTGCCAGCAGTGGATCCAGGCAGCGCTCTGGAAACACCATATATTTT. It translates to CASSGSRQRSGNTIYF.

The chain combines TRBV9 with TRBJ1-4; D gene ambiguous. The CDR3 is 15 amino acids. V was trimmed by 1 base and J by 8 bases, leaving 15 bases between them. The germline gives CDR1 SGDLS, CDR2 YYNGEE. The CDR3 protein is CASSVRGTSEEKLFF. The CDR3 region has the DNA TGTGCCAGCAGCGTAAGAGGTACTAGCGAGGAAAAACTGTTTTTT.

The chain is built from TRBV25-1 and TRBJ1-4; D gene uncertain. Trimming took off 5 bases at V and 0 bases at J, with 13 bases between the two ends. Germline lookup yields CDR1 MGHDK and CDR2 SYGVNS. This CDR3 comprises 16 residues. CDR3 nucleotide sequence: TGTGCCAGCAGTCGGGCTGGGGATGCAACTAATGAAAAACTGTTTTTT. It codes for CASSRAGDATNEKLFF.